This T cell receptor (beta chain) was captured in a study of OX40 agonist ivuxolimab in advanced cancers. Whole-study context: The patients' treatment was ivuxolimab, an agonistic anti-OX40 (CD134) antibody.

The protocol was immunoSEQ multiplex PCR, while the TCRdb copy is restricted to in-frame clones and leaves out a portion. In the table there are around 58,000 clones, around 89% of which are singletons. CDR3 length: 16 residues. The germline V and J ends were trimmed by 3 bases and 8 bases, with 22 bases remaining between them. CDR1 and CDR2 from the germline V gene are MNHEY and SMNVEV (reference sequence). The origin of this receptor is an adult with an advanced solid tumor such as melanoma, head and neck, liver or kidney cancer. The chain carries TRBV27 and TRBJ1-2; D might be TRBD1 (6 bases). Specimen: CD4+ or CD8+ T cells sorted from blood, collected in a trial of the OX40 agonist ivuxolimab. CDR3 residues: CASSFVSRGILWGYTF. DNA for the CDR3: TGTGCCAGCAGTTTTGTAAGCAGGGGAATCCTTTGGGGCTACACCTTC.